This paragraph reports one T cell receptor beta chain. Its specificity is unknown. The data were produced by immunoSEQ multiplex PCR, yet TCRdb's version contains in-frame clones alone and is incomplete. The repertoire holds about 5,700 clones, with over 70% as singletons. These data originate in a study of T cell clonotyping in hematopoietic cell transplantation. Findings and limits, study-wide: After transplant, recipient diversity fell while pathologically expanded clonotypes grew through day 180.

CDR3 length: 15 amino acids. Trimming pared 0 bases from V and 3 bases from J, leaving 12 bases between. Germline-derived CDR1 and CDR2 are SGHNT and YYREEE (reference sequence). The clonotype comes from a male patient aged 45-60 years who had an allogeneic stem cell transplant from an unrelated donor, so the T cells may come from the graft donor. Some clones in this sample may be carry-over from other donors' samples. The source material was PBMCs, sampled 100 days after allogeneic stem cell transplant. The chain has TRBV5-4 and TRBJ2-5; D not certain. The CDR3 loop is CASSLGVGDKETQYF. CDR3 coding DNA: TGTGCCAGCAGCTTGGGGGTTGGAGACAAAGAGACCCAGTACTTC. Based on the CDR3 plus reference TRBV5-4 and TRBJ2-5, the full variable domain is ETGVTQSPTHLIKTRGQQVTLRCSSQSGHNTVSWYQQALGQGPQFIFQYYREEENGRGNFPPRFSGLQFPNYSSELNVNALELDDSALYLCASSLGVGDKETQYFGPGTRLLVL.